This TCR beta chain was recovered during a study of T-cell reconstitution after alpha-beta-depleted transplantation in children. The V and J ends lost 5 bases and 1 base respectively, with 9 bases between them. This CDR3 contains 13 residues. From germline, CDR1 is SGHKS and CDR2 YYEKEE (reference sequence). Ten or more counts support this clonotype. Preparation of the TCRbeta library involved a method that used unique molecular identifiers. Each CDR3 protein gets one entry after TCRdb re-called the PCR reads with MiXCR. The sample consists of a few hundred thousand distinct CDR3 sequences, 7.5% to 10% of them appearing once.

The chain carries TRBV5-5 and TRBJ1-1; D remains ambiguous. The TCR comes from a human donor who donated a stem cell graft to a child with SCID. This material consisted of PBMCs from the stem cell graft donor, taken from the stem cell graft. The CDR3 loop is CASSLTRNTEAFF. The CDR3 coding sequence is TGTGCCAGCAGTTTGACAAGGAACACTGAAGCTTTCTTT.